Below are 8 T cell receptor beta chains sequenced from a single sample in a study of T cell responses to AZD1222 COVID-19 vaccine. The table came from immunoSEQ multiplex PCR; TCRdb's copy has only in-frame clones and leaves some out. The sample lists 100,000 or so clones; approximately 90% were seen once. The specimen comprised peripheral blood, sampled on day 0 of AZD1222 vaccination. The receptor source for this set is an adult in good health.

This CDR3 reads CASSLVATGGNQPQHF. The CDR3 DNA is TGTGCCAGCAGCTTAGTCGCGACAGGGGGCAATCAGCCCCAGCATTTT. V usage is TRBV7-2 and J usage is TRBJ1-5, with 8 positions matching TRBD1. V shed 1 base and J 2 bases; nucleotides not matched to a gene: 4. Germline-derived CDR1 and CDR2 are SGHTA and FQGNSA. The CDR3 has 16 amino acids.

The chain uses TRBV11-1 and TRBJ1-1; no definite D call. This CDR3 spans 14 amino acids. V was cut by 2 bases and J by 0 bases, with 7 bases left in between. Germline lookup yields CDR1 SGHAT and CDR2 FQDESV (reference sequence). The DNA for the CDR3 is TGTGCCAGCAGCTTACGTTCCCTGAACACTGAAGCTTTCTTT. It yields the protein CASSLRSLNTEAFF.

The genes are TRBV6-1 and TRBJ1-1; unclear D gene. Per germline, CDR1 MNHNS and CDR2 SASEGT. The CDR3 totals 14 residues. V gave up 0 bases and J gave up 0 bases, with 5 bases separating them. In DNA form, the CDR3 reads TGTGCCAGCAGTGAAGCGTTATTGAACACTGAAGCTTTCTTT. Amino acids: CASSEALLNTEAFF.

CDR3 sequence (DNA): TGTGCCAGCAGCCCCGGACAGGGCTTCGGGGAGCTGTTTTTT. It translates to CASSPGQGFGELFF. The V call is TRBV11-3, the J call TRBJ2-2; 8 bases fit TRBD1. Unmatched junction bases numbered 6, after V lost 5 bases and J lost 7 bases. This CDR3 contains 14 residues. Germline CDR1 SGHNT, CDR2 YENEEA.

About this clone: This specimen includes other DNA sequences encoding the same CDR3. This rearrangement joins TRBV7-2 to TRBJ1-1; D remains unclear. Germline assignment: CDR1 SGHTA and CDR2 FQGNSA. V lost 2 bases, J lost 5 bases, and 15 bases lay in between. CDR3 length: 15 residues. CDR3 DNA: TGTGCCAGCAGCTTATCGGGGTTGGGTGGTACTGAAGCTTTCTTT. This sequence encodes CASSLSGLGGTEAFF.

The gene calls are TRBV16 and TRBJ1-2; the D is unclear. V was shortened by 2 bases and J by 2 bases, with 9 bases between the two germline ends. This CDR3 has 14 residues. The germline V gene encodes CDR1 KGHSY and CDR2 FQNENV. The CDR3 protein is CASSQGRVNYGYTF. CDR3 DNA: TGTGCCAGCAGCCAAGGCCGCGTAAACTATGGCTACACCTTC.

The V call is TRBV6-4, the J call TRBJ2-3; possibly TRBD1 for D (6 bases). The germline V gene has CDR1 MRHNA and CDR2 SNTAGT. This CDR3 contains 16 residues. Deletions cut 5 bases from V and 2 bases from J, with 17 bases between. The CDR3 DNA is TGTGCCAGCAGTCCCACCTCCAGGGGCATCACAGATACGCAGTATTTT. As protein: CASSPTSRGITDTQYF.

The rearrangement links TRBV3-1 (or the pseudogene TRBV3-2) to TRBJ1-1; D call uncertain. Germline CDR1 LGHDT, CDR2 YNNKEL (reference sequence). V was shortened by 1 base and J by 10 bases, with 10 bases between the two germline ends. CDR3 size: 12 residues. The CDR3 DNA sequence: TGTGCCAGCAGCCAAGGGGCCTCGCGAGCTTTCTTT. It codes for CASSQGASRAFF.